This TCR beta chain came from a study of CD8+CD57+ T cells in acquired aplastic anemia. Study in general: Sorted CD4+ and CD8+ cell DNA averaged roughly 3 ug.

Investigators profiled TCR beta VDJ and CDR3 from genomic DNA template. MiXCR, run by TCRdb on the reads, gives a single entry per CDR3 protein. This table holds about 160,000 distinct CDR3 sequences, approximately 40% found once. In the case of this clonotype: A much larger clone is a single base away; this may be a read error.

CDR3 length: 13 residues. V lost 7 bases and J lost 2; bases outside the gene matches: 2. The germline CDR1 and CDR2 sequences are SNHLY and FYNNEI. The sequence derives from a human donor in good health. Sequenced sample: sorted CD4+, CD8+, or CD8+CD57+ T cells (not recorded which) from PBMCs. This sequence joins TRBV2 and TRBJ1-3, with TRBD1 identical over 7 bases. CDR3 sequence (DNA): TGTGCCAGCAACCAGGGGGCTGGAAACACCATATATTTT. It is translated as CASNQGAGNTIYF.